This T cell receptor (beta chain) came from a study of OX40 agonist ivuxolimab in advanced cancers. Study details: The study gave patients intravenous ivuxolimab at 0.01 to 10 mg/kg every 2 weeks. Study-level findings and limits: Blood T cells, both CD4+ and CD8+, expanded clonally by week 6 at 0.1 to 3.0 mg/kg. Researchers did not establish what antigens the expanded peripheral T cells target.

Patients were excluded for autoimmune disease history or systemic immunosuppression. Clones were sequenced by immunoSEQ multiplex PCR, and TCRdb holds only the in-frame ones, with some missing. The sample includes tens of thousands of clones, 75% to 90% of them seen just once. On this clone itself: Its target is not known. A read error may account for a junction end that differs from germline.

This CDR3 is 16 amino acids long. Germline values: CDR1 SGHVS, CDR2 FQNEAQ. This specimen was CD4+ or CD8+ T cells sorted from blood, taken in a trial of the OX40 agonist ivuxolimab. This rearrangement joins TRBV7-8 to TRBJ1-2, with 8 bases fitting TRBD1. The receptor's source is an adult with an advanced solid tumor such as melanoma, head and neck, liver or kidney cancer. CDR3 residues: CASSLAATGANYVYTF. CDR3 bases: TGTGCCAGCAGCTTAGCGGCGACAGGGGCAAACTATGTCTACACCTTC.